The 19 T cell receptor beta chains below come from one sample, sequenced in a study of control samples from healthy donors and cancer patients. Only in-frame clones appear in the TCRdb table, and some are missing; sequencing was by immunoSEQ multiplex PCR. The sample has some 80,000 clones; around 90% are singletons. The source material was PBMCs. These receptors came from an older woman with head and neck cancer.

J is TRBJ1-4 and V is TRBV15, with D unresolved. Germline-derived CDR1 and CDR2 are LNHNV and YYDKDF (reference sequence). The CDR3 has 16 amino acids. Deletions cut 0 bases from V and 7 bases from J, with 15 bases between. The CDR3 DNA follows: TGTGCCACCAGCAGAGATTCTAAGGGAAGAGGTGAAAAACTGTTTTTT. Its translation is CATSRDSKGRGEKLFF.

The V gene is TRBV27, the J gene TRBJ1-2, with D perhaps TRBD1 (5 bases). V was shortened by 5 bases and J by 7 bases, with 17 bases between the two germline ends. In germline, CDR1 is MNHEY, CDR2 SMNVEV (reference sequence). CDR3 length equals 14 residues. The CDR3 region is CASSPRDQVGGYTF. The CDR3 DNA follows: TGTGCCAGCAGTCCCCGGGACCAGGTGGGTGGCTACACCTTC.

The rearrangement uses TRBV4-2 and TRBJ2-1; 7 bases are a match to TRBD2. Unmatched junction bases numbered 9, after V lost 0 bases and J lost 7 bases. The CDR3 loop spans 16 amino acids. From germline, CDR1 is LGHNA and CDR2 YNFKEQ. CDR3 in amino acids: CASSQDLAGAKNEQFF. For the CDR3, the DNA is TGTGCCAGCAGCCAAGATCTTGCGGGAGCAAAAAATGAGCAGTTCTTC.

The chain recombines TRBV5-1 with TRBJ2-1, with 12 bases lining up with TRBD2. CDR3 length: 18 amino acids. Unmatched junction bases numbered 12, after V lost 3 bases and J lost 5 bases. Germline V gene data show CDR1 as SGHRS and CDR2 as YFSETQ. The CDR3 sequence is CASSWTSGLAGPNNEQFF. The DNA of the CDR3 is TGCGCCAGCAGCTGGACCTCAGGACTAGCGGGACCAAACAATGAGCAGTTCTTC.

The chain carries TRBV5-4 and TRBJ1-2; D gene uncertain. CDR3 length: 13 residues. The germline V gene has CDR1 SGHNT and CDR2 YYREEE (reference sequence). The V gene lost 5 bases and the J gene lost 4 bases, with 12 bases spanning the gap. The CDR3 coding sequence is TGTGCCAGCAGACCACCTGATGGCTATGGCTACACCTTC. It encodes CASRPPDGYGYTF.

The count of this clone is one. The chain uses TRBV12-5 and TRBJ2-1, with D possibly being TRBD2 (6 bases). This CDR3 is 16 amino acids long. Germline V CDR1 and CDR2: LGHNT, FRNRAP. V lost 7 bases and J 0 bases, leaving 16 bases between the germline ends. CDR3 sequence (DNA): TGTGCTAGTGTGGAACGAGGCGGGGTCTCCTACAATGAGCAGTTCTTC. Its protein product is CASVERGGVSYNEQFF.

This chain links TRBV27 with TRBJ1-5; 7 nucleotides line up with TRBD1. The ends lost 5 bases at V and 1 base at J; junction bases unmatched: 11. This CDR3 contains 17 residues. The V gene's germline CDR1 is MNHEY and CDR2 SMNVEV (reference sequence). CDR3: CASSPQGGRLSNQPQHF. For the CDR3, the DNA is TGTGCCAGCAGTCCGCAGGGGGGAAGGTTGAGCAATCAGCCCCAGCATTTT.

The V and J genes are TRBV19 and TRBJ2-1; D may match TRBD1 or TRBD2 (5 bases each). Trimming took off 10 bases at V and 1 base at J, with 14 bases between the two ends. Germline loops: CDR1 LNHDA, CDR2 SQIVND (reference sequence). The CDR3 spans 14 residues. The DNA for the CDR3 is TGTGCCACCCGGGACGGAGTATCCTACAATGAGCAGTTCTTC. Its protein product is CATRDGVSYNEQFF.

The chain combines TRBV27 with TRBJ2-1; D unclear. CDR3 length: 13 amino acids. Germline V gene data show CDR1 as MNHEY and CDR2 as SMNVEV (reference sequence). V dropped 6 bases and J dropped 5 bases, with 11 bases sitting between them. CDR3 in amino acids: CASSFNLNNEQFF. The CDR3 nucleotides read TGTGCCAGCAGCTTTAACCTCAACAATGAGCAGTTCTTC.

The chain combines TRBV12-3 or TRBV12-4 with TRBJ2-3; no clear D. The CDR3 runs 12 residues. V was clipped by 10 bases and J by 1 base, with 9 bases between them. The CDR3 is CATSLGTDTQYF. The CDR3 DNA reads TGTGCCACCTCCCTTGGCACAGATACGCAGTATTTT.

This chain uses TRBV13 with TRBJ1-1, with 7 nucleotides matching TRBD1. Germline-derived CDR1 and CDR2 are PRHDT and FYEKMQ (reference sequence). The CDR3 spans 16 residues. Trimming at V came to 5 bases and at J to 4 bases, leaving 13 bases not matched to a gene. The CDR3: CASSTRNRGGGTEAFF. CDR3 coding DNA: TGTGCCAGCAGCACAAGAAACAGGGGAGGGGGCACTGAAGCTTTCTTT.

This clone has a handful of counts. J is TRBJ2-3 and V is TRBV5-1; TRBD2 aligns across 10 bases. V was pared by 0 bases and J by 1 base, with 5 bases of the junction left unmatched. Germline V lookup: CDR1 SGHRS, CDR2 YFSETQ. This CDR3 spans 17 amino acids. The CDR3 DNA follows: TGCGCCAGCAGCTTGGCCCCAAGCGGGAGGGGCACAGATACGCAGTATTTT. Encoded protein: CASSLAPSGRGTDTQYF. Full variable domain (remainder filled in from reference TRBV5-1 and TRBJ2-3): KAGVTQTPRYLIKTRGQQVTLSCSPISGHRSVSWYQQTPGQGLQFLFEYFSETQRNKGNFPGRFSGRQFSNSRSEMNVSTLELGDSALYLCASSLAPSGRGTDTQYFGPGTRLTVL.

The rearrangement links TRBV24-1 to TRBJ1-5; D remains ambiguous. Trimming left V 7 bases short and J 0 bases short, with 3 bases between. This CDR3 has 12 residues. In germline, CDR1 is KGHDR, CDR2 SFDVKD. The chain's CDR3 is CATSHSNQPQHF. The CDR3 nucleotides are TGTGCCACCAGCCATAGCAATCAGCCCCAGCATTTT.

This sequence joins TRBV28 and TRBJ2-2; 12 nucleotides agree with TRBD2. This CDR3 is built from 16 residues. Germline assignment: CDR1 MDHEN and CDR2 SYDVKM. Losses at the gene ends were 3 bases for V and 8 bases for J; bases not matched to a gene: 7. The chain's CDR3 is CASSFPGLAGGGELFF. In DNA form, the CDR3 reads TGTGCCAGCAGTTTCCCCGGTCTAGCGGGAGGGGGGGAGCTGTTTTTT.

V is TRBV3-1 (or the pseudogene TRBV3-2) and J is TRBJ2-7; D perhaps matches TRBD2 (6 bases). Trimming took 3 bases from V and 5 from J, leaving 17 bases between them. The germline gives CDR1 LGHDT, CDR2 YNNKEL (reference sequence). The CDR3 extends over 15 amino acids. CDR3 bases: TGTGCCAGCAGCCACGCCGGAGGGCTATTAGACGAGCAGTACTTC. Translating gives CASSHAGGLLDEQYF.

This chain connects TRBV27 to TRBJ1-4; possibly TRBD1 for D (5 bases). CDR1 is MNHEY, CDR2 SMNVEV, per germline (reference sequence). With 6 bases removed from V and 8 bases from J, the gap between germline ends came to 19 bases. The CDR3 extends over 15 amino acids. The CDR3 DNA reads TGTGCCAGCAGGCAGACCCGGGCTGGGGGAGAAAAACTGTTTTTT. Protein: CASRQTRAGGEKLFF.

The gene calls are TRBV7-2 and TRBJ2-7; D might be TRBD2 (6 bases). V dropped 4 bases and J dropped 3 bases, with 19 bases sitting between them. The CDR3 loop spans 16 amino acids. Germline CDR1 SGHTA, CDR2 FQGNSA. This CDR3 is CASSSILAGGNYEQYF. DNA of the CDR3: TGTGCCAGCAGCTCCATCTTGGCGGGCGGGAACTACGAGCAGTACTTC.

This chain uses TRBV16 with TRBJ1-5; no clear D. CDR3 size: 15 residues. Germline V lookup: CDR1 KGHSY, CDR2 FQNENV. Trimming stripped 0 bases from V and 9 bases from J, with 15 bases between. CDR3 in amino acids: CASSQSTSGKGPQHF. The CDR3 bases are TGTGCCAGCAGCCAATCGACCTCCGGTAAGGGGCCCCAGCATTTT.

The CDR3 sequence: CASSKIRQRRGPYEQYF. The CDR3 DNA reads TGTGCCAGCAGCAAAATCCGTCAGCGCCGAGGGCCCTACGAGCAGTACTTC. The chain uses TRBV21-1 and TRBJ2-7; the D call TRBD2 from the table was never checked on the DNA. TRBV21-1 is tagged as a pseudogene. The CDR3 sequence is 17 residues long.